This TCR beta chain was observed in a study of T cells in localized non-small cell lung cancer. Sequenced by immunoSEQ multiplex PCR; TCRdb stores in-frame clones only, minus some. The sample consists of 20,000 to 30,000 clones, around 85% of them appearing once. Germline lookup yields CDR1 MDHEN and CDR2 SYDVKM. The CDR3 is 13 residues long. Trimming took 1 base from V and 4 from J, leaving 7 bases between them. This specimen was peripheral blood, taken before any cancer treatment. The sequence was obtained from a male donor at least 60 years old with stage II squamous cell lung carcinoma. The chain joins TRBV28 to TRBJ1-1; the D is unclear. The DNA of the CDR3 is TGTGCCAGCAGTTTATCACGGGGCACTGAAGCTTTCTTT. It yields the protein CASSLSRGTEAFF.